Following are 27 T cell receptor beta chains from one sample sequenced in a study of blood T cell repertoires in COVID-19. Data came from immunoSEQ multiplex PCR; TCRdb stores just in-frame clones and leaves some out. The data show 150,000 to 200,000 clones, with about 92% seen just once and approximately 4.8% held by the top ten. Sequencing input: peripheral blood. The receptors originated from a man in his thirties or forties with COVID-19, enrolled during active disease.

A single count supports this clone. The chain is built from TRBV6-5 and TRBJ2-2; D is perhaps TRBD1 (6 bases). Looked up from germline, CDR1 is MNHEY and CDR2 is SVGAGI. V was trimmed by 8 bases and J by 0 bases, leaving 13 bases between them. The CDR3 has 15 amino acids. CDR3 loop: CASALGAANTGELFF. The DNA of the CDR3 is TGTGCCAGCGCTCTGGGGGCGGCGAACACCGGGGAGCTGTTTTTT.

V gene TRBV24-1 combines with J gene TRBJ2-1; 14 nucleotides agree with TRBD2. Trimming took 5 bases from V and 1 from J; bases not matched to a gene: 12. Germline V gives CDR1 KGHDR, CDR2 SFDVKD. The CDR3 has 20 amino acids. CDR3 residues: CATSGSPGLAGVGSYNEQFF. The CDR3 nucleotides are TGTGCCACCAGTGGTTCTCCGGGACTAGCGGGAGTGGGGTCCTACAATGAGCAGTTCTTC.

V and J are TRBV4-1 and TRBJ1-2; tentatively, D is TRBD1 (6 bases). This CDR3 is 15 amino acids long. Germline CDR1 MGHRA, CDR2 YSYEKL. V lost 0 bases to trimming and J lost 4 bases, with 12 bases between them. The chain's CDR3 is CASSQEATGIYGYTF. The CDR3 DNA sequence: TGCGCCAGCAGCCAAGAGGCGACAGGCATCTATGGCTACACCTTC.

The V and J genes are TRBV4-2 and TRBJ1-2; D might be TRBD1 (5 bases). The CDR3 runs to 17 residues. Trimming removed 0 bases from V and 4 bases from J, with 18 bases in between. Germline CDR1 is LGHNA and CDR2 is YNFKEQ. In nucleotides, the CDR3 is TGTGCCAGCAGCCAAGATTGGGGCGCAGGGCTTTCCTATGGCTACACCTTC. This sequence encodes CASSQDWGAGLSYGYTF.

The rearrangement uses TRBV27 and TRBJ2-7; D is possibly TRBD1 (5 bases). Germline CDR1 and CDR2: MNHEY and SMNVEV (reference sequence). With 6 bases removed from V and 3 bases from J, the gap between germline ends came to 12 bases. The CDR3 is 13 amino acids. The CDR3 DNA is TGTGCCAGCAGCAGAGGCAGGGACTACGAGCAGTACTTC. It is translated as CASSRGRDYEQYF.

The chain has TRBV6-2 or TRBV6-3 and TRBJ2-2; the D gene is possibly TRBD2 (6 bases). The V end was cut by 6 bases, the J end by 7 bases, with 18 bases between. CDR1 MNHEY and CDR2 SVGEGT come from the germline V gene. The CDR3 is 15 residues long. In nucleotides, the CDR3 is TGTGCCAGCAGACCTCATAGCGGTCCGGTCGGGGAGCTGTTTTTT. Its translation is CASRPHSGPVGELFF.

CDR3 sequence (DNA): TGTGCCAGCAGCTCGACAGGGGGGAGTACTGAAGCTTTCTTT. Its translation is CASSSTGGSTEAFF. This sequence joins TRBV7-2 and TRBJ1-1; TRBD1 aligns across 9 bases. V was clipped by 4 bases and J by 5 bases; unmatched bases: 5. Germline assignment: CDR1 SGHTA and CDR2 FQGNSA. The length of the CDR3 is 14 residues.

V gene TRBV14 combines with J gene TRBJ2-7, with D possibly TRBD2 on 6 matching bases. V was cut by 3 bases and J by 3 bases, with 15 bases left in between. This CDR3 spans 15 amino acids. The germline gives CDR1 SGHDN, CDR2 FVKESK. CDR3 DNA: TGTGCCAGCAGCCACAGTGGCGGGACTGGCTACGAGCAGTACTTC. Translated, it gives CASSHSGGTGYEQYF.

The CDR3 here is CASSPVEGANTEAFF. DNA of the CDR3: TGTGCCAGCAGCCCGGTAGAGGGGGCGAACACTGAAGCTTTCTTT. The V and J genes are TRBV11-2 and TRBJ1-1; 7 nucleotides line up with TRBD1. This CDR3 has 15 amino acids. J gave up 1 base and V 5 bases, and 7 bases lay outside the gene matches. Germline CDR1 reads SGHAT; CDR2 reads FQNNGV.

V gene TRBV5-1 combines with J gene TRBJ1-2; maybe TRBD1 (6 bases). CDR3 length equals 14 residues. Per germline, CDR1 SGHRS and CDR2 YFSETQ. V shed 6 bases and J shed 7 bases, with 19 bases lying between them. In nucleotides, the CDR3 is TGCGCCAGCACCCCGATGGACAGCCCTAGTGGCTACACCTTC. It is translated as CASTPMDSPSGYTF.

The chain couples TRBV3-1 (or the pseudogene TRBV3-2) to TRBJ1-2, with D possibly being TRBD1 (5 bases). CDR3 length equals 13 residues. Per germline, CDR1 LGHDT and CDR2 YNNKEL (reference sequence). The V end was cut by 2 bases, the J end by 7 bases, with 11 bases between. The CDR3 coding sequence is TGTGCCAGCAGCCAACGGCAAGGGGCTGGCTACACCTTC. It is translated as CASSQRQGAGYTF.

This rearrangement joins TRBV6-5 to TRBJ2-5, with TRBD2 as a possible D gene (6 bases). This CDR3 spans 16 amino acids. Germline CDR1 MNHEY, CDR2 SVGAGI. V was pared by 2 bases and J by 0 bases, with 13 bases between. The CDR3 DNA is TGTGCCAGCAGTTACGGGCCGGAGGGGTACCAAGAGACCCAGTACTTC. Encoded protein: CASSYGPEGYQETQYF.

V is TRBV7-9 and J is TRBJ2-7; perhaps TRBD2 as D (6 bases). V was cut by 0 bases and J by 0 bases, with 9 bases left in between. The CDR3 covers 15 residues. In germline, CDR1 is SEHNR, CDR2 FQNEAQ (reference sequence). CDR3 nucleotides: TGTGCCAGCAGCTTAGCAGCGGGTAGCTCCTACGAGCAGTACTTC. The encoded protein is CASSLAAGSSYEQYF.

This chain joins TRBV24-1 and TRBJ2-7; 7 bases are a match to TRBD2. The germline CDR1 and CDR2 sequences are KGHDR and SFDVKD. CDR3 length: 15 residues. With 3 bases clipped from V and 4 bases from J, the junction kept 8 bases outside the gene matches. CDR3 amino acids: CATSDRASGGYEQYF. The CDR3 coding sequence is TGTGCCACCAGTGATCGGGCTAGCGGAGGGTACGAGCAGTACTTC.

The chain links TRBV7-2 to TRBJ2-5; 7 bases are shared with TRBD2. The length of the CDR3 is 14 residues. V lost 0 bases to trimming and J lost 3 bases; unmatched junction nucleotides: 1. Germline values: CDR1 SGHTA, CDR2 FQGNSA. CDR3 region: CASSLAGLKETQYF. The CDR3 DNA sequence: TGTGCCAGCAGCTTAGCGGGACTAAAAGAGACCCAGTACTTC.

This clone has only one observation. The V and J genes are TRBV10-2 and TRBJ1-2; D is unclear. Trimming stripped 0 bases from V and 1 base from J, with 15 bases between. CDR3 length: 17 amino acids. From germline, CDR1 is WSHSY and CDR2 SAAADI. The CDR3 reads CASSESVNRVVNYGYTF. The DNA of the CDR3 is TGCGCCAGCAGTGAGTCGGTAAATCGAGTTGTTAACTATGGCTACACCTTC.

This clone was found once. DNA for the CDR3: TGTGCCAGCAGCTCAGGGCAGTCTGGAAACACCATATATTTT. Residues: CASSSGQSGNTIYF. The chain has TRBV11-2 and TRBJ1-3; weak D call: TRBD1 (5 bases). CDR1 and CDR2 from the germline V gene are SGHAT and FQNNGV. Trimming pared 4 bases from V and 1 base from J, leaving 8 bases between. CDR3 size: 14 residues. The full variable domain, with the rest looked up from reference TRBV11-2 and TRBJ1-3, is EAGVAQSPRYKIIEKRQSVAFWCNPISGHATLYWYQQILGQGPKLLIQFQNNGVVDDSQLPKDRFSAERLKGVDSTLKIQPAKLEDSAVYLCASSSGQSGNTIYFGEGSWLTVV.

The genes are TRBV27 and TRBJ1-4, with D tentatively TRBD1 (6 bases). CDR1 and CDR2 from the germline V gene are MNHEY and SMNVEV (reference sequence). The CDR3 contains 15 residues. Trimming shortened V by 0 bases and J by 7 bases, and 12 bases separated the two germline ends. In DNA, the CDR3 is TGTGCCAGCAGTTTATCGATGGGGGCGCCTGAAAAACTGTTTTTT. This encodes CASSLSMGAPEKLFF.

The chain uses TRBV12-3 or TRBV12-4 and TRBJ1-1; D may be TRBD1 (5 bases). The germline V and J ends were trimmed by 3 bases and 4 bases, with 9 bases remaining between them. This CDR3 region has 13 residues. The CDR3: CASSFSGSTEAFF. For the CDR3, the DNA is TGTGCCAGCAGTTTTTCAGGGTCCACTGAAGCTTTCTTT.

The rearrangement links TRBV28 to TRBJ1-5; the D is unclear. This CDR3 has 12 residues. V lost 7 bases and J 3 bases, leaving 7 bases between the germline ends. Germline V gene lookup returns CDR1 MDHEN and CDR2 SYDVKM. The CDR3 region has the DNA TGTGCCAGCACCCCCAACAATCAGCCCCAGCATTTT. This gives the protein CASTPNNQPQHF.

This chain links TRBV24-1 with TRBJ2-1; 9 nucleotides agree with TRBD1. The CDR3 consists of 15 residues. V dropped 3 bases and J dropped 6; count of bases not matched to a gene: 5. Germline V gene sequence: CDR1 KGHDR, CDR2 SFDVKD. In DNA form, the CDR3 reads TGTGCCACCAGTGATCCCGGGACAGGGACCAATGAGCAGTTCTTC. Translation gives CATSDPGTGTNEQFF.

The V call is TRBV6-5, the J call TRBJ1-2; TRBD1 aligns across 8 bases. CDR1 is MNHEY, CDR2 SVGAGI, per germline. This CDR3 is built from 14 residues. J lost 4 bases, V lost 2 bases, and 3 bases had no gene match. CDR3 in DNA: TGTGCCAGCAGTTACACGGGACAGGCCTATGGCTACACCTTC. It codes for CASSYTGQAYGYTF.

This chain links TRBV11-3 with TRBJ2-2; D might be TRBD1 (5 bases). Trimming left V 5 bases short and J 5 bases short, with 9 bases between. The length of the CDR3 is 13 residues. CDR1 and CDR2 (germline): SGHNT, YENEEA. The DNA for the CDR3 is TGTGCCAGCAGCGCTCAGGGTACCGGGGAGCTGTTTTTT. Translating it yields CASSAQGTGELFF.

In this sample, this clone turned up once. The rearrangement joins TRBV6-6 to TRBJ2-5, with TRBD2 identical over 12 bases. Germline-derived CDR1 and CDR2 are MNHNY and SVGAGI (reference sequence). This CDR3 has 14 residues. The V gene end was trimmed by 5 bases and the J gene end by 2 bases; junction bases not matched to a gene: 0. CDR3 bases: TGTGCCAGCAGTCTAGCGGGAGGGCAAGAGACCCAGTACTTC. This gives the protein CASSLAGGQETQYF.

This chain connects TRBV19 to TRBJ2-3; 7 nucleotides agree with TRBD2. The V and J ends lost 7 bases and 1 base, in that order; junction bases with no gene match: 8. Germline-derived CDR1 and CDR2 are LNHDA and SQIVND (reference sequence). This CDR3 region has 15 residues. CDR3 region: CASTSTSFGTDTQYF. CDR3 nucleotide sequence: TGTGCCAGTACCTCGACTAGCTTCGGCACAGATACGCAGTATTTT.

The chain has TRBV3-1 (or the pseudogene TRBV3-2) and TRBJ2-7; 11 bases match TRBD2. This CDR3 has 18 amino acids. Germline loops: CDR1 LGHDT, CDR2 YNNKEL (reference sequence). After removal of 4 bases from V and 0 bases from J, the junction contained 11 bases not matched to a gene. Written as DNA, the CDR3 is TGTGCCAGCAGCCCCCTCGGGCTAGCGGGGGGTCCCTCCTACGAGCAGTACTTC. Translating gives CASSPLGLAGGPSYEQYF.

This clone was seen more than once but under ten times. The chain recombines TRBV4-1 with TRBJ1-4, with 8 bases fitting TRBD1. Germline V lookup: CDR1 MGHRA, CDR2 YSYEKL. CDR3 length: 16 residues. J gave up 0 bases and V 1 base, and 1 base lay outside the gene matches. The CDR3, as DNA: TGCGCCAGCAGCCAAGTGGACAGGGCAACTAATGAAAAACTGTTTTTT. It yields the protein CASSQVDRATNEKLFF.